This T cell receptor (beta chain) appears in the sequencing data of a study of shared clonotypes between healthy human individuals. Across the study: CD4 naive cells filled three plates per donor, CD4 memory three, CD8 naive two and CD8 memory one. Whole-study findings and limits: Sorted-subset sequencing was shown by rarefaction to be incomplete despite large depth.

Researchers partitioned CD4+ cells into CD45RA+ naive and CD45RA-negative memory subsets. Remarks on this clone: The target antigen is unknown.

V dropped 2 bases and J dropped 1 base, with 8 bases sitting between them. CDR3 length: 14 amino acids. Germline values: CDR1 MNHNS, CDR2 SASEGT. Assay: immunoSEQ multiplex PCR; the TCRdb copy retains only in-frame clones and omits some. The data contain over 2 million clones, 85% to 95% of them singletons. The sample comprised naive CD4+ T cells sorted from blood. The subset was: CD45RA+ positively selected. V gene TRBV6-1 combines with J gene TRBJ1-1; D remains unclear. This TCR was sampled from a man aged 18-30 years in good health. Here the CDR3 reads CASSETPANTEAFF. The CDR3 DNA follows: TGTGCCAGCAGTGAAACGCCGGCGAACACTGAAGCTTTCTTT.